Listed here are 7 T cell receptor beta chains from one sample, sequenced in a study of beta chain features in type 1 diabetes (dated by TCRdb to the late 2010s). Receptor libraries were prepared by the immunoSEQ multiplex PCR assay. All of the isolated RNA was reverse transcribed with the High Capacity cDNA Reverse Transcription Kit, so expressed TCRB transcripts were sequenced. In TCRdb, the immuneACCESS table is reduced to in-frame sequences with V and J assigned. These tables do not hold every clone; where another copy was compared, an unresolved V gene accounts for under half, and the others remain unexplained. The sample yields 200,000 to 300,000 clones; approximately 11% were counted once. The ten largest make up approximately 0.017% of the sample. Results the study describes overall, beyond this receptor: A moderate but significant shortening of TCRB CDR3 length was observed in type 1 diabetes patients in all four CD4+ subsets.

Their cognate antigens are unknown. The sequenced sample was naive CD4+ T cells from blood. According to the study, the label for this sample's cell subset or site signals: true naive CD4+ T cells. The receptors derive from a man in his thirties or forties with type 1 diabetes.

This clone has a handful of counts. V gene TRBV7-2 combines with J gene TRBJ1-4; maybe TRBD1 (5 bases). Per the germline V gene, CDR1 is SGHTA and CDR2 is FQGNSA. The germline V and J ends were trimmed by 1 base and 6 bases, with 9 bases remaining between them. The CDR3 contains 14 residues. CDR3 DNA: TGTGCCAGCAGCTTAGTCAGGGAAGATGAAAAACTGTTTTTT. It specifies CASSLVREDEKLFF. The whole variable domain, remainder taken from reference TRBV7-2 and TRBJ1-4, is GAGVSQSPSNKVTEKGKDVELRCDPISGHTALYWYRQSLGQGLEFLIYFQGNSAPDKSGLPSDRFSAERTGGSVSTLTIQRTQQEDSAVYLCASSLVREDEKLFFGSGTQLSVL.

This clone was detected only a few times. The V call is TRBV25-1, the J call TRBJ2-2; the D is unclear. CDR3 length: 14 residues. V lost 7 bases and J 4 bases, leaving 13 bases between the germline ends. Germline V gene data show CDR1 as MGHDK and CDR2 as SYGVNS. The CDR3 loop reads CASTPTERTGELFF. Here the CDR3 DNA reads TGTGCCAGCACCCCGACCGAGCGCACCGGGGAGCTGTTTTTT.

This clone has just a few counts. J is TRBJ1-4 and V is TRBV19; D uncertain. CDR3 size: 15 residues. CDR1 is LNHDA and CDR2 is SQIVND in the germline V gene (reference sequence). The V and J ends lost 0 bases and 8 bases respectively, with 13 bases between them. As DNA, the CDR3 is TGTGCCAGTAGTATAGATCACTCAAGAGGAGAAAAACTGTTTTTT. Translating it yields CASSIDHSRGEKLFF.

The table lists this clone with a count of one. The rearrangement links TRBV19 to TRBJ1-4, with D perhaps matching TRBD1 (5 bases). The ends were cut back, 6 bases at V and 0 bases at J, with 8 bases in the middle. This CDR3 contains 14 residues. The germline gives CDR1 LNHDA, CDR2 SQIVND (reference sequence). CDR3 sequence reads: CASSTTATNEKLFF. CDR3 coding DNA: TGTGCCAGTAGCACGACAGCAACTAATGAAAAACTGTTTTTT.

This clone was counted a few times. This chain connects TRBV6-5 to TRBJ1-1; D is possibly TRBD1 (6 bases). CDR1 and CDR2 from the germline V gene are MNHEY and SVGAGI. The CDR3 loop spans 15 amino acids. V was clipped by 0 bases and J by 5 bases, with 13 bases between them. The CDR3 DNA reads TGTGCCAGCAGTTACTCATACAGGGAGTCGACTGAAGCTTTCTTT. This translates into CASSYSYRESTEAFF.

This clone was picked up a small number of times. The rearrangement joins TRBV30 to TRBJ2-3; no clear D. The V and J ends lost 2 bases and 9 bases respectively, with 12 bases between them. The germline V gene encodes CDR1 GTSNPN and CDR2 SVGIG (reference sequence). This CDR3 region has 12 residues. CDR3 in amino acids: CAWSSPGGTQYF. CDR3 nucleotide sequence: TGTGCCTGGAGTAGCCCGGGTGGAACGCAGTATTTT.

This clone was found a few times. J is TRBJ2-5 and V is TRBV7-9, with 8 bases that match TRBD1. Germline V gives CDR1 SEHNR, CDR2 FQNEAQ (reference sequence). Germline trimming cut 7 bases from V and 5 bases from J; bases unmatched to any gene: 15. This CDR3 spans 16 amino acids. CDR3 in DNA: TGTGCCAGCACCAAAGACCCGCGGACAGGGAGGGAGACCCAGTACTTC. Its protein is CASTKDPRTGRETQYF. The full variable domain, rest sourced from reference TRBV7-9 and TRBJ2-5, is DTGVSQNPRHKITKRGQNVTFRCDPISEHNRLYWYRQTLGQGPEFLTYFQNEAQLEKSRLLSDRFSAERPKGSFSTLEIQRTEQGDSAMYLCASTKDPRTGRETQYFGPGTRLLVL.